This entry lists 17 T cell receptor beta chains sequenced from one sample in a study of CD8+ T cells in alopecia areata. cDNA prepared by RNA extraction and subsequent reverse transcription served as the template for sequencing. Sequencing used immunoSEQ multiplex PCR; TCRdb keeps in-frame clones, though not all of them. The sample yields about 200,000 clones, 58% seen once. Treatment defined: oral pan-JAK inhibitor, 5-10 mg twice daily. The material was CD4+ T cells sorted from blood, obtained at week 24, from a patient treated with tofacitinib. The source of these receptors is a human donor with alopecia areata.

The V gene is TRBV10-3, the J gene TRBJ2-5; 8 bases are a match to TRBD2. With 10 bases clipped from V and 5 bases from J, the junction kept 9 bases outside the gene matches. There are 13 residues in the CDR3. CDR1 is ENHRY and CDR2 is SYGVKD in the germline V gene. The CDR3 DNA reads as TGTGCCACGCACGGGAGGGCCCAGGAGACCCAGTACTTC. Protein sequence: CATHGRAQETQYF.

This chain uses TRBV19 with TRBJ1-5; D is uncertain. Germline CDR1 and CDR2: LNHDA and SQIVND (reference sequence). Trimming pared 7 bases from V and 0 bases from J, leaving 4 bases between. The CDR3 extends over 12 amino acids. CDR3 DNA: TGTGCCAGTACCTCTAGCAATCAGCCCCAGCATTTT. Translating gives CASTSSNQPQHF.

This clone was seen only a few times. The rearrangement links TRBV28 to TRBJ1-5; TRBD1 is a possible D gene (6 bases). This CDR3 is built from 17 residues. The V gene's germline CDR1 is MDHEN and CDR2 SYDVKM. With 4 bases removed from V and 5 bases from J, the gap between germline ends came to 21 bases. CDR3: CASSSPGGQGSDQPQHF. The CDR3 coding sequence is TGTGCCAGCAGTTCCCCCGGGGGGCAGGGTAGTGATCAGCCCCAGCATTTT.

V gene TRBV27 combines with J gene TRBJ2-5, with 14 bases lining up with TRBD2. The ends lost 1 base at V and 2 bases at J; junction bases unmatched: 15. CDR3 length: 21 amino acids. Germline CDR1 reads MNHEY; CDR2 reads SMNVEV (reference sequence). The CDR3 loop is CASSLCRDPGLAGVNQETQYF. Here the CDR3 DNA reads TGTGCCAGCAGTTTATGTAGGGACCCGGGACTAGCGGGAGTCAATCAAGAGACCCAGTACTTC.

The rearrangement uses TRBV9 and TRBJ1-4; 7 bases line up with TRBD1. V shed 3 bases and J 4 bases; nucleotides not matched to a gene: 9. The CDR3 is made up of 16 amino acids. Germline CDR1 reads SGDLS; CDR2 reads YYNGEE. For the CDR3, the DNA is TGTGCCAGCAGCGCGGACGGGACAGCGTATAATGAAAAACTGTTTTTT. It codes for CASSADGTAYNEKLFF.

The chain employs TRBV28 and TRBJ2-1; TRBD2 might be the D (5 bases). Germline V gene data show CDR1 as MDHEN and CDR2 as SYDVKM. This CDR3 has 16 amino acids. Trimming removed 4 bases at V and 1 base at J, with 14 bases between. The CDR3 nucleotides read TGTGCCAGCAGTTCCCCAAGTAGGGAGTCCTACAATGAGCAGTTCTTC. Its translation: CASSSPSRESYNEQFF.

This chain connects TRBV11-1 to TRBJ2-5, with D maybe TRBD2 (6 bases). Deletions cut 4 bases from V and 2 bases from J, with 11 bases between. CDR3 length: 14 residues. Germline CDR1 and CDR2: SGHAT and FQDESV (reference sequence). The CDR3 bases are TGTGCCAGCAGCTCCCCCGGGGGACAAGAGACCCAGTACTTC. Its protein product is CASSSPGGQETQYF.

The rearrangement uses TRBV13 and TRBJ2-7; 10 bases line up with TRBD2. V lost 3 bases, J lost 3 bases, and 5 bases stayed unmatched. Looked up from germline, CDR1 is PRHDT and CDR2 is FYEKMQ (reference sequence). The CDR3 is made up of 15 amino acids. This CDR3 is CASSFRLAGFYEQYF. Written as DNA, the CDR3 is TGTGCCAGCAGCTTTCGACTAGCGGGTTTCTACGAGCAGTACTTC.

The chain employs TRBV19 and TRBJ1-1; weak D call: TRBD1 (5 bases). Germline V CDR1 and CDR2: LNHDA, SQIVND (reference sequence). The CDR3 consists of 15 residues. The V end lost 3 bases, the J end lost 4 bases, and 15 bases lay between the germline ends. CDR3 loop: CASSIREGAFTEAFF. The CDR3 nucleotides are TGTGCCAGTAGTATCCGAGAAGGGGCCTTCACTGAAGCTTTCTTT.

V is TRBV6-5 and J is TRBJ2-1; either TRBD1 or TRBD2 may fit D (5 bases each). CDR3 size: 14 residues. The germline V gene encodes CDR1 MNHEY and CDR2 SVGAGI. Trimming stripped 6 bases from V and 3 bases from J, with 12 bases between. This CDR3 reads CASSRDQIYNEQFF. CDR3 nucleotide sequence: TGTGCCAGCAGCCGGGACCAGATCTACAATGAGCAGTTCTTC.

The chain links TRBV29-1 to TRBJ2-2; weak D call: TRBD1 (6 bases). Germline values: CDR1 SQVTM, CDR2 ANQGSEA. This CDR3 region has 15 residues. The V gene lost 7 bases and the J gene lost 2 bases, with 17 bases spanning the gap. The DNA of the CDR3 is TGCAGCGCCAAGACAGGCACGAGTAACACCGGGGAGCTGTTTTTT. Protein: CSAKTGTSNTGELFF.

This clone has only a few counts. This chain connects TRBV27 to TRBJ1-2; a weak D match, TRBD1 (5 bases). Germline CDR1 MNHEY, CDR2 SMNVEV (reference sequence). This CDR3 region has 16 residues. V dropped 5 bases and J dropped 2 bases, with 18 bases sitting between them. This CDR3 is CASSPPPGLMNYGYTF. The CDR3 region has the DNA TGTGCCAGCAGTCCGCCCCCGGGACTGATGAACTATGGCTACACCTTC.

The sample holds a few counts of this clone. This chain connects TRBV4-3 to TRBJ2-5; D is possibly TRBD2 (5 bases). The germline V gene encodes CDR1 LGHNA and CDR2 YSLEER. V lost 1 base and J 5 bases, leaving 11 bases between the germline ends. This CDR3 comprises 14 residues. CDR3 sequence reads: CASSQGWEMETQYF. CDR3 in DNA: TGCGCCAGCAGCCAAGGGTGGGAGATGGAGACCCAGTACTTC.

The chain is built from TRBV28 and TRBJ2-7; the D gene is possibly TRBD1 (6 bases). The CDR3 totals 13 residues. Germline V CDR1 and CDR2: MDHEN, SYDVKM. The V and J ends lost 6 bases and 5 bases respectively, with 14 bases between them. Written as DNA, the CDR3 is TGTGCCAGCAGAAGGATGGGGGCGGACGAGCAGTACTTC. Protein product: CASRRMGADEQYF.

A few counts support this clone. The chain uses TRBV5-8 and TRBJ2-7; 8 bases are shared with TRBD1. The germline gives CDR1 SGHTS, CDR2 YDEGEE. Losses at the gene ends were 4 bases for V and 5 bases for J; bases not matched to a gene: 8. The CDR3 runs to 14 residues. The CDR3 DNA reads TGTGCCAGCAGCACAGACAGGGGTCACGACGAGCAGTACTTC. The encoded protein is CASSTDRGHDEQYF.

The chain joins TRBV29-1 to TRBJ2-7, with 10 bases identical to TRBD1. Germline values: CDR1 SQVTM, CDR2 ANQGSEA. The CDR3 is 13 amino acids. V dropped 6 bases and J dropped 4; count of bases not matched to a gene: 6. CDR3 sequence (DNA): TGCAGCGTGGAGACAGGGGGCATGTACGAGCAGTACTTC. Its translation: CSVETGGMYEQYF.

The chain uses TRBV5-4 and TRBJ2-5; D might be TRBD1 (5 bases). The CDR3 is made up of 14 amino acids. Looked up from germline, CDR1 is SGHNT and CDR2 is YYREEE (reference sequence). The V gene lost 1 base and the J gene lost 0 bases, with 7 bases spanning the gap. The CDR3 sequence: CASSLSGYQETQYF. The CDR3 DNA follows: TGTGCCAGCAGCTTGTCAGGGTACCAAGAGACCCAGTACTTC.